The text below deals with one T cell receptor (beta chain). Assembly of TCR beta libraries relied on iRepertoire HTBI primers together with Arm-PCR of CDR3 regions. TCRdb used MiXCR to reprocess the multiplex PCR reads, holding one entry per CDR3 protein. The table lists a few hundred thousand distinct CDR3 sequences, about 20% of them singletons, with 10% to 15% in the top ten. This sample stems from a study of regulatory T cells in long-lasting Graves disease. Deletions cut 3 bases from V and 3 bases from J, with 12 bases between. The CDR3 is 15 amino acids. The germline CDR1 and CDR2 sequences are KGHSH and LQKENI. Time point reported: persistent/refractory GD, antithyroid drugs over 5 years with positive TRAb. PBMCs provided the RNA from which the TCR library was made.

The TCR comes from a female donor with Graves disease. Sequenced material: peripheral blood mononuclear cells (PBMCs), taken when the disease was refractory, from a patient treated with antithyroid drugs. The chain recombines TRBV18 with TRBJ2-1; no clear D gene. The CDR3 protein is CASSPGSANYNEQFF. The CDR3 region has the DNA TGTGCCAGCTCACCGGGCAGTGCCAACTACAATGAGCAGTTCTTC.